The next 22 T cell receptor beta chains were all read from a single sample in a study of shared clonotypes between healthy human individuals. Terminally differentiated effector memory CD45RA+ cells were excluded by CCR7 positive selection of CD45RO-negative cells. Data came from immunoSEQ multiplex PCR; TCRdb stores just in-frame clones and leaves some out. The sample yields about 680,000 clones, just over 90% seen once. The material sequenced was naive CD8+ T cells sorted from blood. The receptors were sampled from a man aged 25-40 years in good health.

The chain combines TRBV15 with TRBJ1-4; D is unresolved. CDR1 and CDR2 from the germline V gene are LNHNV and YYDKDF (reference sequence). V dropped 0 bases and J dropped 3 bases, with 5 bases sitting between them. This CDR3 comprises 14 residues. CDR3 residues: CATSREVANEKLFF. The DNA of the CDR3 is TGTGCCACCAGCAGAGAAGTAGCTAATGAAAAACTGTTTTTT.

This chain joins TRBV25-1 and TRBJ2-5; unclear D gene. With 7 bases removed from V and 2 bases from J, the gap between germline ends came to 5 bases. The CDR3 totals 11 residues. Germline CDR1 reads MGHDK; CDR2 reads SYGVNS. The CDR3: CASIYQETQYF. CDR3 coding DNA: TGTGCCAGCATATATCAAGAGACCCAGTACTTC.

This clone was seen once. The identical CDR3 is also encoded by other nucleotide sequences in the sample. The rearrangement links TRBV29-1 to TRBJ2-1, with TRBD2 identical over 15 bases. The germline CDR1 and CDR2 sequences are SQVTM and ANQGSEA. The CDR3 runs 16 residues. The V gene end was trimmed by 6 bases and the J gene end by 2 bases; junction bases not matched to a gene: 5. CDR3 residues: CSVVGLAGGTYNEQFF. CDR3 bases: TGCAGCGTCGTGGGACTAGCGGGAGGCACCTACAATGAGCAGTTCTTC.

The J gene is TRBJ2-5, the V gene TRBV18; TRBD1 matches 8 bases. The trim removed 9 bases at V and 1 base at J, leaving 10 bases unmatched. This CDR3 is built from 15 residues. Germline V gene sequence: CDR1 KGHSH, CDR2 LQKENI. In DNA form, the CDR3 reads TGTGCCAGTCAGACGGACAGGGCGTTCCAAGAGACCCAGTACTTC. Translated, it gives CASQTDRAFQETQYF.

This clone occurred once. The gene calls are TRBV28 and TRBJ1-1; D not resolved. The V gene lost 2 bases and the J gene lost 1 base, with 14 bases spanning the gap. CDR3 size: 16 residues. CDR1 MDHEN and CDR2 SYDVKM come from the germline V gene. CDR3 coding DNA: TGTGCCAGCAGTTTAAGGGCCGAGCACTGGAACACTGAAGCTTTCTTT. Translating gives CASSLRAEHWNTEAFF.

The V and J genes are TRBV23-1 and TRBJ2-1; tentatively, D is TRBD2 (7 bases). TRBV23-1 is an open reading frame, and its role is uncertain. The CDR3 contains 15 residues. V lost 5 bases to trimming and J lost 5 bases, with 16 bases between them. The DNA for the CDR3 is TGCGCCAGCAGTAAACAGGGAGGGTTCAACAATGAGCAGTTCTTC. Amino acids: CASSKQGGFNNEQFF.

The chain combines TRBV4-2 with TRBJ1-6, with 8 bases identical to TRBD1. Germline V gives CDR1 LGHNA, CDR2 YNFKEQ. The CDR3 has 16 amino acids. J gave up 3 bases and V 4 bases, and 5 bases lay outside the gene matches. CDR3 residues: CASSPQDRDYNSPLHF. Written as DNA, the CDR3 is TGTGCCAGCAGCCCCCAGGACAGGGACTATAATTCACCCCTCCACTTT.

This clone is a singleton in its sample. The chain joins TRBV4-1 to TRBJ1-3, with D uncertain. Germline V gene data show CDR1 as MGHRA and CDR2 as YSYEKL. This CDR3 has 17 residues. Trimming took 1 base from V and 0 from J, leaving 13 bases between them. Here the CDR3 DNA reads TGCGCCAGCAGCCAAGTCCAAATAGGTCGCTCTGGAAACACCATATATTTT. This translates into CASSQVQIGRSGNTIYF.

This clone was recorded once. The V and J genes are TRBV19 and TRBJ2-7; D may match TRBD1 or TRBD2 (6 bases each). This CDR3 contains 12 residues. Trimming cost V 6 bases and J 7 bases, with 13 bases left between them. Germline-derived CDR1 and CDR2 are LNHDA and SQIVND (reference sequence). The CDR3 bases are TGTGCCAGTAGGGCAGGGGCGGGAGAGCAGTACTTC. Its protein product is CASRAGAGEQYF. The full variable domain, its missing parts supplied by reference TRBV19 and TRBJ2-7, is DGGITQSPKYLFRKEGQNVTLSCEQNLNHDAMYWYRQDPGQGLRLIYYSQIVNDFQKGDIAEGYSVSREKKESFPLTVTSAQKNPTAFYLCASRAGAGEQYFGPGTRLTVT.

The chain is built from TRBV4-1 and TRBJ1-4; a possible D gene is TRBD1 (6 bases). V lost 3 bases and J 3 bases, leaving 8 bases between the germline ends. CDR3 length: 14 residues. Germline lookup yields CDR1 MGHRA and CDR2 YSYEKL. For the CDR3, the DNA is TGCGCCAGCAGCCAGGGGGCAGCTAATGAAAAACTGTTTTTT. This gives the protein CASSQGAANEKLFF.

The chain joins TRBV6-6 to TRBJ2-1, with TRBD1 matching 10 bases. J was trimmed by 8 bases and V by 6 bases; bases with no gene match: 13. Germline V gives CDR1 MNHNY, CDR2 SVGAGI (reference sequence). CDR3 size: 16 residues. This CDR3 is CASSFLPTGGIYEQFF. Written as DNA, the CDR3 is TGTGCCAGCAGCTTCCTACCGACAGGGGGCATATATGAGCAGTTCTTC.

The chain combines TRBV6-1 with TRBJ2-1; TRBD1 agrees at 10 bases. The J segment lost 6 bases and the V segment lost 6 bases, leaving 11 bases of the junction unmatched. Germline V gene data show CDR1 as MNHNS and CDR2 as SASEGT. CDR3 size: 16 residues. The CDR3 reads CASSELSGTGVNEQFF. DNA of the CDR3: TGTGCCAGCAGCGAATTGTCCGGGACAGGGGTCAATGAGCAGTTCTTC.

The chain combines TRBV9 with TRBJ2-5; 8 positions match TRBD2. Germline CDR1 is SGDLS and CDR2 is YYNGEE. Trimming cost V 4 bases and J 1 base; bases outside gene matches: 3. The CDR3 consists of 14 residues. CDR3 coding DNA: TGTGCCAGCAGCATGGGGACTAGCCAAGAGACCCAGTACTTC. It encodes CASSMGTSQETQYF.

This chain connects TRBV13 to TRBJ1-3, with 11 bases lining up with TRBD1. The CDR3 is 18 residues long. Germline V CDR1 and CDR2: PRHDT, FYEKMQ (reference sequence). V shed 3 bases, J shed 0 bases, and the junction held 7 bases outside the gene matches. CDR3 sequence (DNA): TGTGCCAGCAGCTTGGGGACAGGGGGTATCGACTCTGGAAACACCATATATTTT. It yields the protein CASSLGTGGIDSGNTIYF.

This chain joins TRBV9 and TRBJ2-5, with D perhaps TRBD2 (5 bases). Deletions cut 0 bases from V and 2 bases from J, with 11 bases between. CDR1 and CDR2 (germline): SGDLS, YYNGEE. The CDR3 extends over 15 amino acids. CDR3 sequence: CASSVVGRQQETQYF. The CDR3, as DNA: TGTGCCAGCAGCGTAGTGGGGAGACAACAAGAGACCCAGTACTTC.

This clone has a single count. This chain links TRBV2 with TRBJ1-5, with 8 bases fitting TRBD1. J lost 5 bases, V lost 8 bases, and 14 bases had no gene match. Germline assignment: CDR1 SNHLY and CDR2 FYNNEI. The CDR3 sequence is 16 residues long. The CDR3 protein is CASYPNLDRVDQPQHF. CDR3 sequence (DNA): TGTGCCAGCTACCCCAACTTGGACAGGGTGGATCAGCCCCAGCATTTT.

This chain connects TRBV5-5 to TRBJ2-7, with TRBD1 as a possible D gene (6 bases). The CDR3 loop spans 14 amino acids. CDR1 and CDR2 from the germline V gene are SGHKS and YYEKEE (reference sequence). V was shortened by 2 bases and J by 3 bases, with 12 bases between the two germline ends. CDR3 DNA sequence: TGTGCCAGCAGCTTAATGCAGGGGCTCTACGAGCAGTACTTC. Translating it yields CASSLMQGLYEQYF.

J is TRBJ1-2 and V is TRBV5-6, with 8 bases lining up with TRBD1. Germline assignment: CDR1 SGHDT and CDR2 YYEEEE. The J segment lost 8 bases and the V segment lost 0 bases, leaving 6 bases of the junction unmatched. The CDR3 covers 14 residues. This CDR3 is CASSLATGDRGYTF. For the CDR3, the DNA is TGTGCCAGCAGCTTGGCGACAGGGGATAGGGGCTACACCTTC.

The rearrangement links TRBV27 to TRBJ2-7, with 8 bases identical to TRBD1. Germline V gene sequence: CDR1 MNHEY, CDR2 SMNVEV (reference sequence). The CDR3 length is 18 residues. V gave up 4 bases and J gave up 7 bases; unmatched junction bases: 21. The CDR3 is CASSSPKTPSGGRLEQYF. CDR3 in DNA: TGTGCCAGCAGTTCTCCCAAAACCCCGTCAGGGGGCCGTCTGGAGCAGTACTTC.

The chain is built from TRBV27 and TRBJ2-7, with TRBD2 matching over 12 bases. This CDR3 is 14 amino acids long. Trimming removed 7 bases from V and 6 bases from J; junction bases left unmatched: 7. CDR1 MNHEY and CDR2 SMNVEV come from the germline V gene (reference sequence). The CDR3 spells CASTSSGRAFEQYF. The DNA for the CDR3 is TGTGCCAGCACCTCTAGCGGGAGGGCCTTCGAGCAGTACTTC.

The rearrangement joins TRBV27 to TRBJ2-1; 12 positions agree with TRBD2. J was trimmed by 9 bases and V by 6 bases; bases with no gene match: 12. CDR3 length: 16 amino acids. CDR1 is MNHEY, CDR2 SMNVEV, per germline (reference sequence). CDR3 residues: CASSRLAGDRDVEQFF. In DNA, the CDR3 is TGTGCCAGCAGCCGACTAGCGGGAGATCGCGATGTTGAGCAGTTCTTC.

The chain couples TRBV18 to TRBJ1-5; D unresolved. Germline assignment: CDR1 KGHSH and CDR2 LQKENI. Trimming left V 6 bases short and J 6 bases short, with 24 bases between. The CDR3 is made up of 17 amino acids. The CDR3 nucleotides are TGTGCCAGCTCCCCGGGAAACCTCCCCTCTGGAGGTCAGCCCCAGCATTTT. Its translation is CASSPGNLPSGGQPQHF.